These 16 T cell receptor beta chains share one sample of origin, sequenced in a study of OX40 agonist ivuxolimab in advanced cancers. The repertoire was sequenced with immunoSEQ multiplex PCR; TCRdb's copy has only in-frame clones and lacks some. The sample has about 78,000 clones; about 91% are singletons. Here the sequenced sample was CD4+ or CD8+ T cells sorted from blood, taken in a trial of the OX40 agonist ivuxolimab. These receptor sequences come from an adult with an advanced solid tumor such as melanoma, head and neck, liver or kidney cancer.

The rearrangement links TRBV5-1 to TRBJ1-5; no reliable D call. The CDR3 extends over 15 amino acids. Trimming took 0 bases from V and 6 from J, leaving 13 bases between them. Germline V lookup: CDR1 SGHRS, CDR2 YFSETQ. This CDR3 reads CASSLGGGLGQPQHF. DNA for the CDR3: TGCGCCAGCAGCTTGGGAGGCGGCCTGGGTCAGCCCCAGCATTTT.

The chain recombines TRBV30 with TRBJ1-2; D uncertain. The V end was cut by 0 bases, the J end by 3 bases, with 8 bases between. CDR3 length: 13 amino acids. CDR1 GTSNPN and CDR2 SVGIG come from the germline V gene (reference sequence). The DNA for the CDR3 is TGTGCCTGGAGTGTGGTCGTGGACTATGGCTACACCTTC. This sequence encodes CAWSVVVDYGYTF.

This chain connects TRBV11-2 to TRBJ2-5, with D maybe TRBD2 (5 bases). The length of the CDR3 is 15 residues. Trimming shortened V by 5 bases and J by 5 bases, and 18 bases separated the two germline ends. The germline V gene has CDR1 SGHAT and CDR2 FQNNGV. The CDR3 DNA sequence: TGTGCCAGCAGCAAGCCCCGGACGGGCGGGGAGACCCAGTACTTC. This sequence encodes CASSKPRTGGETQYF.

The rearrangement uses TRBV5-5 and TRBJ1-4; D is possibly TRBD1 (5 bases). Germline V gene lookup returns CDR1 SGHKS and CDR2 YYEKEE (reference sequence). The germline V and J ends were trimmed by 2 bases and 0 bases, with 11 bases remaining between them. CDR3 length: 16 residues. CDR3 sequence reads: CASSFGTTTTNEKLFF. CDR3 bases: TGTGCCAGCAGCTTCGGGACGACTACAACTAATGAAAAACTGTTTTTT.

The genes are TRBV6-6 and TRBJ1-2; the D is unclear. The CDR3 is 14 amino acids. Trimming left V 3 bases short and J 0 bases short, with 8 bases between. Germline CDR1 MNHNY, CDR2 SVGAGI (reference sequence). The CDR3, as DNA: TGTGCCAGCAGTTATTGGGAATCTAACTATGGCTACACCTTC. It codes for CASSYWESNYGYTF.

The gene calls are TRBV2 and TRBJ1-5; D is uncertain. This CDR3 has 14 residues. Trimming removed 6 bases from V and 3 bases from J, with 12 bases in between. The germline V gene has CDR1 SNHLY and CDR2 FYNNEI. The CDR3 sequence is CASSWNNLNQPQHF. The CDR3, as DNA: TGTGCCAGCAGCTGGAACAACCTCAATCAGCCCCAGCATTTT.

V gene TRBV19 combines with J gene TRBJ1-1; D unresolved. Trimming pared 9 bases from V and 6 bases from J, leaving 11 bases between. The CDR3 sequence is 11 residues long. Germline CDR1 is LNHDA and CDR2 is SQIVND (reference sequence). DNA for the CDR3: TGTGCCAGAAAAGGCAGGCCTGAAGCTTTCTTT. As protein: CARKGRPEAFF.

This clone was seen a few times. The CDR3 here is CASSLSFPNSPLHF. In DNA, the CDR3 is TGTGCCAGCAGTTTATCTTTTCCGAATTCACCCCTCCACTTT. The chain joins TRBV27 to TRBJ1-6; D gene uncertain. Germline V CDR1 and CDR2: MNHEY, SMNVEV (reference sequence). The CDR3 covers 14 residues. V lost 0 bases and J lost 7, with 7 bases in between.

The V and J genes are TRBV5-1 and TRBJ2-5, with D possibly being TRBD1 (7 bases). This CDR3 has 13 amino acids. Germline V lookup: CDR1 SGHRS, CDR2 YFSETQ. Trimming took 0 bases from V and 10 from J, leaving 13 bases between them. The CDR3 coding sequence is TGCGCCAGCAGCTTGGGCGACAGGGAGGACCAGTACTTC. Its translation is CASSLGDREDQYF.

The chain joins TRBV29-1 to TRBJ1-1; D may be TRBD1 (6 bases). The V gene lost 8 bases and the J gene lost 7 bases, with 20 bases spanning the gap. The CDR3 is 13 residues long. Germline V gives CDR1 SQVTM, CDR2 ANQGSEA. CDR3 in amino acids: CSSKTGLNGEAFF. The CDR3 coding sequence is TGCAGCTCTAAAACAGGGTTGAATGGTGAAGCTTTCTTT. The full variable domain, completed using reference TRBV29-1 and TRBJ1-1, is SAVISQKPSRDICQRGTSLTIQCQVDSQVTMMFWYRQQPGQSLTLIATANQGSEATYESGFVIDKFPISRPNLTFSTLTVSNMSPEDSSIYLCSSKTGLNGEAFFGQGTRLTVV.

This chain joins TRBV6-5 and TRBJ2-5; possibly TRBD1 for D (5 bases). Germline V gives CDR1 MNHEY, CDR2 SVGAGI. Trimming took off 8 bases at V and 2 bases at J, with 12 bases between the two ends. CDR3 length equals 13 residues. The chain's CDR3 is CASGASTQETQYF. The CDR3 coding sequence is TGTGCCAGCGGGGCCTCCACTCAAGAGACCCAGTACTTC.

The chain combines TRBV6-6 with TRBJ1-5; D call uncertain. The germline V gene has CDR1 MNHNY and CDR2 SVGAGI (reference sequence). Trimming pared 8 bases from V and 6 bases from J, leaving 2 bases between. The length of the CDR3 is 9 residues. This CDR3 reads CASGQPQHF. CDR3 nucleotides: TGTGCCAGCGGTCAGCCCCAGCATTTT.

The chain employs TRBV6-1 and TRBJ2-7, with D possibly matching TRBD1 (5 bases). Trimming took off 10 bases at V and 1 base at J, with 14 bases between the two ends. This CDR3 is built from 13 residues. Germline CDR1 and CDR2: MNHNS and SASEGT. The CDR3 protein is CATVRGNSYEQYF. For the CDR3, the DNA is TGTGCCACCGTTAGGGGAAATTCCTACGAGCAGTACTTC.

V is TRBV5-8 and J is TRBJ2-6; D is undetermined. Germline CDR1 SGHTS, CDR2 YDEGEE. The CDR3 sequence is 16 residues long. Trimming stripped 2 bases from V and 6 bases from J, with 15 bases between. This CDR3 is CASSFNGPYEANVLTF. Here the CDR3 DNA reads TGTGCCAGCAGCTTTAATGGGCCATATGAGGCCAACGTCCTGACTTTC.

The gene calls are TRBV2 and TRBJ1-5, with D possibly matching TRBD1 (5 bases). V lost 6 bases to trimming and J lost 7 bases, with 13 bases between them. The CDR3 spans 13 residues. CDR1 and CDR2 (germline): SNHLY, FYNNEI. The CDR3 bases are TGTGCCAGCAGGGTGACCTGGGGGCAGCCCCAGCATTTT. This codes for CASRVTWGQPQHF.

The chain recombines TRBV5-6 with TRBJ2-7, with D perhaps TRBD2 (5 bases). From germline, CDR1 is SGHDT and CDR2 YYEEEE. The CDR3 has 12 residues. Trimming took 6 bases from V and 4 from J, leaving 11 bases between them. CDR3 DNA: TGTGCCAGCACCCGGTCGGGGTACGAGCAGTACTTC. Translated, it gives CASTRSGYEQYF.